Included here is one TCR beta chain sequence, with context. The target antigen is unknown. Germline CDR1 reads DFQATT; CDR2 reads SNEGSKA (reference sequence). V dropped 0 bases and J dropped 1; count of bases not matched to a gene: 9. CDR3 length: 17 residues. This sample was included in a study of post-analysis software for immune sequencing data. In the study overall: Multiple sclerosis in the patients followed relapsing-remitting, secondary progressive and progressive-relapsing courses.

cDNA libraries for TCR beta contained unique molecular identifiers. The source material, roughly 0.9 to 11 million T cells, gave rise to about 500,000 cDNA molecules. In TCRdb, the PCR reads were re-called with MiXCR into one record per CDR3 protein. In the table there are approximately 400,000 distinct CDR3 sequences, 30% to 45% of which are singletons. Findings of the study overall: When patients were compared with controls, 5 or 6 TRBV segments were more frequent, TRBV5-6, TRBV5-1 and TRBV20-1 among them. Patients with multiple sclerosis recorded significantly lower normalized Chao1 diversity than controls, the study found. With F measure, samples from one preparation batch clustered together strongly.

This sequence joins TRBV20-1 and TRBJ2-5; TRBD2 matches 9 bases. The source is a girl under 18 with multiple sclerosis. The sequenced sample was blood. CDR3 coding DNA: TGCAGTGCTAGAGATCACGGGGCGGGGGGGCTCCAAGAGACCCAGTACTTC. The encoded protein is CSARDHGAGGLQETQYF.